This is a list of T cell receptor beta chains from one sample in a study of OX40 agonist ivuxolimab in advanced cancers. Sequencing used immunoSEQ multiplex PCR; TCRdb keeps in-frame clones, though not all of them. Of 95,000 to 150,000 clones in the sample, less than 95% are singletons; the top ten hold more than 0.7%. The sequenced sample was CD4+ or CD8+ T cells sorted from blood, obtained in a trial of the OX40 agonist ivuxolimab. The receptors here all came from an adult with an advanced solid tumor such as melanoma, head and neck, liver or kidney cancer. CDR3s include the opening cysteine and the closing phenylalanine or tryptophan. The order of the fields is clone size, D gene, J gene, V gene, CDR3 length, CDR3 DNA, CDR3 protein. D genes are given only for firm matches. For some rows the clone size is stated as once, few or many, or as a class when expanded; others skip it.

NA	TRBD1	TRBJ1-5	TRBV5-5	17	TGTGCCAGCAGCGTGTATCCCGGGACAGAAAACAATCAGCCCCAGCATTTT	CASSVYPGTENNQPQHF
NA	NA	TRBJ2-1	TRBV7-6	13	TGTGCCAGCAGCGCGGACAGCTACAATGAGCAGTTCTTC	CASSADSYNEQFF
NA	TRBD1	TRBJ1-5	TRBV6-6	15	TGTGCCAGCAGTTCCGGACAGGGAGGGACTCAGCCCCAGCATTTT	CASSSGQGGTQPQHF
NA	TRBD2	TRBJ2-1	TRBV6-1	14	TGTGCCAGCACACTAGCGGGAGCCGACAATGAGCAGTTCTTC	CASTLAGADNEQFF
NA	NA	TRBJ2-7	TRBV9	14	TGTGCCAGCAGCGCCTCGGGAGATACCTACGAGCAGTACTTC	CASSASGDTYEQYF
NA	NA	TRBJ1-4	TRBV5-6	15	TGTGCCAGCAGCCTCCTCATGAGGGGAGGCGAAAAACTGTTTTTT	CASSLLMRGGEKLFF
once	TRBD1	TRBJ2-3	TRBV5-1	14	TGCGCCAGCAGCGAGGGGACAGGGGGGGATACGCAGTATTTT	CASSEGTGGDTQYF
NA	NA	TRBJ2-7	TRBV27	12	TGTGCCAGCAGTAATCCCCCCTACGAGCAGTACTTC	CASSNPPYEQYF
NA	TRBD2	TRBJ2-2	TRBV7-3	15	TGTGCCAGCAGCCCCGGACTAGTTCGCACCGGGGAGCTGTTTTTT	CASSPGLVRTGELFF
NA	NA	TRBJ2-1	TRBV4-3	16	TGCGCCAGCAGCCAAGATTCCCAGGGGTATTACAATGAGCAGTTCTTC	CASSQDSQGYYNEQFF
NA	NA	TRBJ1-1	TRBV6-1	15	TGTGCCAGCAGAGATTGGGCCTCAATGAACACTGAAGCTTTCTTT	CASRDWASMNTEAFF
NA	NA	TRBJ2-3	TRBV19	16	TGTGCCAGTAGTTCCCGGGACACTGGCAGCACAGATACGCAGTATTTT	CASSSRDTGSTDTQYF
NA	NA	TRBJ2-1	TRBV6-5	15	TGTGCCAGCAGTTTGGGACCCTTTGTTCCCGATGAGCAGTTCTTC	CASSLGPFVPDEQFF
NA	NA	TRBJ1-2	TRBV15	16	TGTGCCACCAGCAGGACCAGTTTTACTTCTAACTATGGCTACACCTTC	CATSRTSFTSNYGYTF
NA	NA	TRBJ1-2	TRBV2	20	TGTGCCAGCAGGGCCATGAGGGGCTTAGCTGGTGGGGCTTCCTTTGGTGGCTACACCTTC	CASRAMRGLAGGASFGGYTF
NA	NA	TRBJ2-4	TRBV27	17	TGTGCCAGCAGCACAATGGGGCGGTCAATAGCCAAAAACATTCAGTACTTC	CASSTMGRSIAKNIQYF
NA	NA	TRBJ2-5	TRBV9	19	TGTGCCAGCAGCGTATCCCGCGCGGTTTGGGTGCTAGCAGAAGAGACCCAGTACTTC	CASSVSRAVWVLAEETQYF
NA	NA	TRBJ2-1	TRBV30	15	TGTGCCTGGAGAAGCGGGCTAGCAGCCTACAATGAGCAGTTCTTC	CAWRSGLAAYNEQFF
few	NA	TRBJ1-5	TRBV27	12	TGTGCCAGCAGTTTTACGGGCCAGCCCCAGCATTTT	CASSFTGQPQHF
NA	NA	TRBJ2-3	TRBV15	15	TGTGCCACCAGCAGAGTTCGGGGATTCACAGATACGCAGTATTTT	CATSRVRGFTDTQYF
NA	TRBD2	TRBJ2-1	TRBV18	16	TGTGCCAGCTCCTCGACCGGGACTAGCGGGAGTAATGAGCAGTTCTTC	CASSSTGTSGSNEQFF
NA	TRBD2	TRBJ2-7	TRBV7-9	16	TGTGCCAGCAGCTTAGCGTCTAGCGGGAGAAACTACGAGCAGTACTTC	CASSLASSGRNYEQYF
NA	NA	TRBJ2-7	TRBV7-8	16	TGTGCCAGCAGCTTAGCGGGTTGGGAGATGGCCTACGAGCAGTACTTC	CASSLAGWEMAYEQYF
NA	TRBD1	TRBJ1-1	TRBV7-9	14	TGTGCCAGCAGCTTAGGGCAGGGGGACACTGAAGCTTTCTTT	CASSLGQGDTEAFF
NA	NA	TRBJ1-3	TRBV18	14	TGTGCCAGCTCACCACCGGCTACTGGAAACACCATATATTTT	CASSPPATGNTIYF
NA	NA	TRBJ1-4	TRBV11-2	14	TGTGCCAGCAGCTTAGCCGGGATTGGAGGGGAACTGTTTTTT	CASSLAGIGGELFF
NA	NA	TRBJ1-5	TRBV6-6	12	TGTGCCAGCTGGACCGGGAATGAGCCCCAGCATTTT	CASWTGNEPQHF
NA	TRBD2	TRBJ2-7	TRBV9	15	TGTGCCAGCAGCGTAGAAGGACTAGCGGCCTACGAGCAGTACTTC	CASSVEGLAAYEQYF